This passage covers 23 T cell receptor beta chains from one sample sequenced in a study of T cell repertoires in cytomegalovirus infection. TCRdb itself ran the reads through MiXCR, one entry per CDR3 protein. The sample lists around 900,000 distinct CDR3 sequences; around 29% were seen once. What these receptors recognize is not known. This specimen consisted of cultured CD8+ T cells from PBMCs, obtained from culture after CMV antigen stimulation. These receptors were collected from a human donor in good health (CMV status not recorded). Some clones in this sample may be carry-over from other donors' samples.

This chain uses TRBV4-2 with TRBJ2-3; D gene uncertain. Germline V lookup: CDR1 LGHNA, CDR2 YNFKEQ. With 1 base removed from V and 3 bases from J, the gap between germline ends came to 5 bases. The CDR3 is made up of 13 amino acids. The CDR3 sequence is CASSQAPTDTQYF. The CDR3 DNA reads as TGTGCCAGCAGCCAAGCCCCAACAGATACGCAGTATTTT.

CDR3 amino acids: CASSISRLVPRQDQETQYF. The CDR3 DNA follows: TGTGCCAGTAGTATATCCCGACTTGTACCACGTCAGGACCAAGAGACCCAGTACTTC. This sequence joins TRBV19 and TRBJ2-5; no clear D gene. Trimming removed 2 bases at V and 0 bases at J, with 22 bases between. Germline CDR1 is LNHDA and CDR2 is SQIVND (reference sequence). The CDR3 has 19 residues.

Concerning this clonotype: Possible read error: a much larger clone is one base away. J is TRBJ1-5 and V is TRBV27; 7 bases line up with TRBD1. Germline V CDR1 and CDR2: MNHEY, SMNVEV (reference sequence). This CDR3 region has 19 residues. With V trimmed by 6 bases and J by 5 bases, 22 bases remained unmatched. The CDR3 loop reads CASSSRPDRRTNGDQPQHF. The CDR3 DNA sequence: TGTGCCAGCAGCTCCAGGCCGGACAGGAGAACGAATGGCGATCAGCCCCAGCATTTT.

V is TRBV5-4 and J is TRBJ2-1, with 7 bases that match TRBD2. With 2 bases clipped from V and 1 base from J, the junction kept 6 bases outside the gene matches. Germline values: CDR1 SGHNT, CDR2 YYREEE (reference sequence). The CDR3 spans 16 residues. The CDR3 sequence: CASSLREGLSYNEQFF. The CDR3 nucleotides are TGTGCCAGCAGCTTAAGGGAGGGTTTGTCCTACAATGAGCAGTTCTTC.

The chain is built from TRBV6-5 and TRBJ2-1, with 7 positions matching TRBD1. The CDR3 is made up of 13 amino acids. J gave up 15 bases and V 3 bases, and 11 bases lay outside the gene matches. CDR1 is MNHEY and CDR2 is SVGAGI in the germline V gene. The CDR3 reads CASSYHQTGQAFF. The CDR3 DNA follows: TGTGCCAGCAGTTATCACCAGACTGGACAGGCGTTCTTC.

The rearrangement links TRBV5-1 to TRBJ1-1, with D perhaps TRBD1 (5 bases). Germline V gene sequence: CDR1 SGHRS, CDR2 YFSETQ. V was shortened by 0 bases and J by 0 bases, with 18 bases between the two germline ends. The CDR3 loop spans 18 amino acids. This CDR3 is CASSLGWRDRVMNTEAFF. The CDR3 nucleotides are TGCGCCAGCAGCTTGGGTTGGCGCGACAGAGTCATGAACACTGAAGCTTTCTTT.

V and J are TRBV7-8 and TRBJ2-7, with D possibly TRBD1 on 5 matching bases. The V gene's germline CDR1 is SGHVS and CDR2 FQNEAQ. The CDR3 runs to 16 residues. V lost 5 bases and J lost 2, with 19 bases in between. The CDR3: CASSQPLARAAYEQYF. CDR3 DNA sequence: TGTGCCAGCAGCCAACCCCTTGCCAGGGCCGCCTACGAGCAGTACTTC.

V is TRBV20-1 and J is TRBJ1-4; 7 nucleotides match TRBD1. The germline gives CDR1 DFQATT, CDR2 SNEGSKA (reference sequence). Trimming cost V 7 bases and J 8 bases; bases outside gene matches: 10. The CDR3 consists of 13 residues. This chain's CDR3 is CSGETGFSEKLFF. In nucleotides, the CDR3 is TGCAGTGGAGAGACAGGGTTTTCGGAAAAACTGTTTTTT.

This clonotype came up many times. V gene TRBV7-6 combines with J gene TRBJ1-1; no firm D call. Germline V gene lookup returns CDR1 SGHVS and CDR2 FNYEAQ. Trimming left V 6 bases short and J 6 bases short, with 11 bases between. There are 12 residues in the CDR3. The CDR3 protein is CASSPPSAEAFF. CDR3 bases: TGTGCCAGCAGTCCCCCCAGCGCTGAAGCTTTCTTT.

This rearrangement joins TRBV2 to TRBJ2-7; D is undetermined. This CDR3 has 14 amino acids. In germline, CDR1 is SNHLY, CDR2 FYNNEI. V lost 5 bases to trimming and J lost 2 bases, with 13 bases between them. The CDR3 spells CASSYGQTTYEQYV. The CDR3 DNA sequence: TGTGCCAGCAGTTATGGCCAGACAACCTACGAGCAGTACGTC.

The chain carries TRBV15 and TRBJ2-3, with D tentatively TRBD2 (6 bases). The CDR3 runs 14 residues. Germline values: CDR1 LNHNV, CDR2 YYDKDF (reference sequence). With 4 bases removed from V and 5 bases from J, the gap between germline ends came to 13 bases. The CDR3 loop reads CATSILAILDTQYF. DNA for the CDR3: TGTGCCACCAGCATCCTAGCGATACTAGATACGCAGTATTTT.

This clonotype was counted at least ten times. The chain joins TRBV7-2 to TRBJ2-5; D gene unclear. The CDR3 runs to 15 residues. The germline gives CDR1 SGHTA, CDR2 FQGNSA. Trimming took 1 base from V and 4 from J, leaving 13 bases between them. In nucleotides, the CDR3 is TGTGCCAGCAGCTTAGGGGTTCGAGGTGGAGAGACCCAGTACTTC. Its protein product is CASSLGVRGGETQYF. Supplemented by reference TRBV7-2 and TRBJ2-5, the full variable domain reads GAGVSQSPSNKVTEKGKDVELRCDPISGHTALYWYRQSLGQGLEFLIYFQGNSAPDKSGLPSDRFSAERTGGSVSTLTIQRTQQEDSAVYLCASSLGVRGGETQYFGPGTRLLVL.

In this sample, this clonotype turned up many times. This rearrangement joins TRBV29-1 to TRBJ2-3, with D possibly called TRBD1 or TRBD2 (5 bases each). Trimming took off 2 bases at V and 8 bases at J, with 8 bases between the two ends. The CDR3 runs to 11 residues. Per the germline V gene, CDR1 is SQVTM and CDR2 is ANQGSEA. In DNA form, the CDR3 reads TGCAGCGTTGAATGGGACGGTACGCAGTATTTT. Amino acid sequence: CSVEWDGTQYF.

The sample holds many counts of this clonotype. V and J are TRBV4-2 and TRBJ2-5; the match to TRBD2 covers 7 bases. V was clipped by 4 bases and J by 1 base; unmatched bases: 9. Germline V gene data show CDR1 as LGHNA and CDR2 as YNFKEQ. The CDR3 has 16 residues. CDR3 region: CASSLRGSGVQETQYF. CDR3 coding DNA: TGTGCCAGCAGCCTCCGAGGGAGCGGGGTCCAAGAGACCCAGTACTTC.

The chain's CDR3 is CASSQVSGGTYNEQFF. In DNA, the CDR3 is TGCGCCAGCAGCCAGGTTAGCGGGGGAACTTACAATGAGCAGTTCTTC. The chain employs TRBV4-1 and TRBJ2-1, with 9 positions matching TRBD2. V lost 3 bases, J lost 4 bases, and 7 bases stayed unmatched. Germline V lookup: CDR1 MGHRA, CDR2 YSYEKL. This CDR3 region has 16 residues.

The chain carries TRBV29-1 and TRBJ2-5; D might be TRBD2 (7 bases). V was clipped by 6 bases and J by 5 bases, with 19 bases between them. Germline V gene lookup returns CDR1 SQVTM and CDR2 ANQGSEA. This CDR3 contains 14 residues. The CDR3, as DNA: TGCAGCGTCTGTCGGGCGGGGGCCAGGGAGACCCAGTACTTC. Amino acids: CSVCRAGARETQYF.

This chain links TRBV27 with TRBJ1-1, with no clear D. Per germline, CDR1 MNHEY and CDR2 SMNVEV (reference sequence). V lost 7 bases, J lost 10 bases, and 13 bases lay in between. The CDR3 is 11 residues long. The CDR3: CASMYPGGAFF. The DNA of the CDR3 is TGTGCCAGCATGTACCCGGGAGGAGCTTTCTTT.

The gene calls are TRBV10-3 and TRBJ2-1; D possibly uses TRBD1 or TRBD2 (5 bases each). The CDR3 extends over 13 amino acids. V lost 2 bases to trimming and J lost 9 bases, with 11 bases between them. CDR1 ENHRY and CDR2 SYGVKD come from the germline V gene. CDR3 bases: TGTGCCATCAGTGAGCCGGGGCCCGCTGAGCAGTTCTTC. This codes for CAISEPGPAEQFF.

V is TRBV10-3 and J is TRBJ2-3, with 15 positions matching TRBD2. The germline CDR1 and CDR2 sequences are ENHRY and SYGVKD. CDR3 size: 16 residues. Trimming took 5 bases from V and 5 from J; bases not matched to a gene: 5. Here the CDR3 DNA reads TGTGCCATCAGTCCGGGACTAGCGGGGGGCAGAGATACGCAGTATTTT. Translated: CAISPGLAGGRDTQYF.

In its sample, this clonotype was seen a few times. The V call is TRBV7-2, the J call TRBJ1-6; 7 bases align to TRBD1. Germline V lookup: CDR1 SGHTA, CDR2 FQGNSA. CDR3 length: 16 residues. J gave up 2 bases and V 5 bases, and 6 bases lay outside the gene matches. The CDR3 DNA reads TGTGCCAGCAGCGTAGGGGGCGATACCTATAATTCACCCCTCCACTTT. Translated: CASSVGGDTYNSPLHF.

The rearrangement links TRBV6-2 or TRBV6-3 to TRBJ2-1; D may be TRBD2 (6 bases). The length of the CDR3 is 17 residues. Germline V gene data show CDR1 as MNHEY and CDR2 as SVGEGT. Between the trimmed V and J ends, which lost 3 bases and 2 bases, there was a span of 17 bases. CDR3 amino acids: CASSYSVGRGTYNEQFF. In nucleotides, the CDR3 is TGTGCCAGCAGTTATTCAGTCGGGCGGGGAACCTACAATGAGCAGTTCTTC.

This chain uses TRBV6-6 with TRBJ1-5; D may be TRBD1 (5 bases). The CDR3 contains 16 residues. Germline V gene data show CDR1 as MNHNY and CDR2 as SVGAGI (reference sequence). The germline V and J ends were trimmed by 10 bases and 0 bases, with 19 bases remaining between them. The CDR3 DNA reads TGTGCCACCGATCAGGGCAGGGAATATAGCAATCAGCCCCAGCATTTT. It yields the protein CATDQGREYSNQPQHF.

The chain joins TRBV20-1 to TRBJ2-7; 8 positions agree with TRBD1. The CDR3 is made up of 15 amino acids. The V and J ends lost 0 bases and 3 bases, in that order; junction bases with no gene match: 7. Germline assignment: CDR1 DFQATT and CDR2 SNEGSKA (reference sequence). The CDR3, as DNA: TGCAGTGCTAGAGATCAGACAGGGGAAGGCTACGAGCAGTACGTC. The encoded protein is CSARDQTGEGYEQYV.